The sequence of this TCR beta chain was determined in a study of control samples from healthy donors and cancer patients (dated by TCRdb to between 2020 and 2021). Details on this clone: Its antigen is unknown. No base quality information exists; no much larger clone differs at one position.

Measured from the cysteine to the phenylalanine, the CDR3 is 17 residues long. Only CDR3 DNA remains: 51 bases, in frame from the first base. The germline V gene (reference sequence) yields SEHNR for CDR1 and FQNEAQ for CDR2. The V end gives up 7 bases and the J end 2 bases, leaving 10 bases in the junction not matched to a gene. The library was produced with the immunoSEQ multiplex PCR assay. What TCRdb holds here is the immuneACCESS table cut down to in-frame rearrangements. Part of the clones is not present; checked against another copy, under half of the missing clones reflect an unresolved V gene, and the others are unexplained. The sample table shows roughly 86,000 clones, and around 91% are seen once. Together, the top ten hold about a sixth of the sample.

This TCR was recovered from a man aged 25-45 years in good health. Sequenced sample: blood. This chain joins TRBV7-9 to TRBJ2-1; the junction holds 11 bases that match TRBD2. The DNA sequence is as follows: TGTGCCAGCACCCTTATAGCGGGGGGGACAACCTACAATGAGCAGTTCTTC. Its product reads: CASTLIAGGTTYNEQFF.